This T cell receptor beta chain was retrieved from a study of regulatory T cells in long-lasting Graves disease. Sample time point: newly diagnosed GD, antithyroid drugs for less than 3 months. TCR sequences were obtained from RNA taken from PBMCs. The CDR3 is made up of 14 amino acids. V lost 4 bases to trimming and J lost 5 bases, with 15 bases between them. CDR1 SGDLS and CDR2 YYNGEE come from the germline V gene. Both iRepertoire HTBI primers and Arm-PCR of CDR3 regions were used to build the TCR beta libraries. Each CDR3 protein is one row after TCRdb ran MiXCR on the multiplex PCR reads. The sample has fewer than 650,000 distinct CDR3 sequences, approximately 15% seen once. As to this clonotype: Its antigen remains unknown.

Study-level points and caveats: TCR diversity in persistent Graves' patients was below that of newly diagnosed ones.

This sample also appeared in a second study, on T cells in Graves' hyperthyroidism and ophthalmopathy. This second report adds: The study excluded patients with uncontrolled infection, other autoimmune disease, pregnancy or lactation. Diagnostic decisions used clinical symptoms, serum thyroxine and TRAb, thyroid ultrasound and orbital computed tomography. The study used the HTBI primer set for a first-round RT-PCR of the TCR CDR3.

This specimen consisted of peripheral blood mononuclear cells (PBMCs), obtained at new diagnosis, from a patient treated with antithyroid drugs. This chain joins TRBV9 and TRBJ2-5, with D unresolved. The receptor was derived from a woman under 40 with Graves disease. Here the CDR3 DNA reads TGTGCCAGCAGCCCAAGGACGGCTGTGGAGACCCAGTACTTC. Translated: CASSPRTAVETQYF.